This T cell receptor beta chain derives from a study of blood T cell repertoires in COVID-19. Study details: Donors in the United States, Italy and Spain gave samples during acute or convalescent COVID-19. PBMCs, B-cell-depleted T cells, or T cells provided the cDNA or gDNA that made up the material.

Per the original methods: Reference gene primer amplification in the assay estimated nucleated cell counts. Data came from immunoSEQ multiplex PCR; TCRdb stores just in-frame clones and leaves some out. V and J calls and clone size are copied from that table; D and trimming were computed from the DNA. The data show about 80,000 clones, around 80% seen once. Germline assignment: CDR1 MNHEY and CDR2 SVGAGI. V lost 6 bases and J 1 base, leaving 11 bases between the germline ends. This CDR3 has 14 amino acids. V is TRBV6-5 and J is TRBJ2-3, with D tentatively TRBD2 (6 bases). The sequencing sample was made of peripheral blood. This receptor was identified in a man aged 80 or over with acute or convalescent COVID-19. The CDR3 nucleotides read TGTGCCAGCAGCGGAGGGGTACGCACAGATACGCAGTATTTT. This translates into CASSGGVRTDTQYF.